This T cell receptor beta chain was recovered during a study of PD-L1 blockade in urothelial cancer. Study-wide context: Of approximately 30 patients, twenty-five were males with bladder-origin urothelial cancer. Across blood samples, T cells had a median count of about 140,000.

Some clones are missing from TCRdb's copy, which holds only in-frame ones; the method was immunoSEQ multiplex PCR. Of some 79,000 clones listed, about 80% are singletons. The CDR3 extends over 15 amino acids. The junction had 6 bases not matched to a gene; V was cut back by 3 bases and J by 4 bases. Germline V gene data show CDR1 as SGHRS and CDR2 as YFSETQ. The receptor was derived from a man between 65 and 79 years old with urothelial cancer. This chain uses TRBV5-1 with TRBJ1-1, with TRBD1 matching over 10 bases. The specimen comprised PBMCs, sampled around atezolizumab (anti-PD-L1) treatment. The chain's CDR3 is CASSSGDRGPTEAFF. As DNA, the CDR3 is TGCGCCAGCAGCTCGGGAGACAGGGGGCCCACTGAAGCTTTCTTT.